The 11 T cell receptor beta chains listed next were all sequenced from one sample in a study of glioma-infiltrating T cells after dendritic cell vaccination. Time point described: after dendritic cell vaccination, including at tumor progression/relapse. TCRdb's copy holds only in-frame clones and misses some; the assay was immunoSEQ multiplex PCR. The sample comprises approximately 99,000 clones, approximately 80% of which are singletons, and roughly 5.9% rests with the top ten. This sample comprised blood, obtained after dendritic cell vaccination. Source of these receptors: a human donor with glioblastoma.

This chain joins TRBV4-1 and TRBJ1-6; D may be TRBD1 (6 bases). V lost 1 base, J lost 7 bases, and 11 bases lay in between. The CDR3 runs 15 residues. The germline gives CDR1 MGHRA, CDR2 YSYEKL. CDR3 DNA: TGCGCCAGCAGCCAAGTGAGGGGGGGGAATTCACCCCTCCACTTT. Encoded protein: CASSQVRGGNSPLHF.

The gene calls are TRBV28 and TRBJ1-2; possible D gene TRBD1, 5 bases. Germline lookup yields CDR1 MDHEN and CDR2 SYDVKM. Trimming removed 5 bases at V and 9 bases at J, with 19 bases between. This CDR3 spans 14 amino acids. In DNA, the CDR3 is TGTGCCAGCAGTACCCACGGGGGTACCGCTAGCTACACCTTC. Encoded protein: CASSTHGGTASYTF.

The gene calls are TRBV25-1 and TRBJ2-3, with D possibly matching TRBD1 (6 bases). CDR3 length equals 14 residues. V was pared by 1 base and J by 3 bases, with 8 bases between. The germline CDR1 and CDR2 sequences are MGHDK and SYGVNS. The CDR3 is CASSEFTGTDTQYF. CDR3 bases: TGTGCCAGCAGTGAATTTACAGGGACAGATACGCAGTATTTT.

Here the CDR3 DNA reads TGTGCCAGCAGTTACACCGAGAAGAACACTGAAGCTTTCTTT. It codes for CASSYTEKNTEAFF. The rearrangement links TRBV6-5 to TRBJ1-1; D gene ambiguous. This CDR3 is 14 amino acids long. Trimming took off 2 bases at V and 1 base at J, with 8 bases between the two ends. Germline CDR1 reads MNHEY; CDR2 reads SVGAGI.

The V call is TRBV7-3, the J call TRBJ2-3, with a weak D call TRBD2 (5 bases). The V gene lost 2 bases and the J gene lost 0 bases, with 9 bases spanning the gap. The CDR3 runs to 15 residues. CDR1 is SGHTA, CDR2 FQGTGA, per germline. The CDR3 DNA sequence: TGTGCCAGCAGCTTAGAGGGCAGTAGCACAGATACGCAGTATTTT. Translating gives CASSLEGSSTDTQYF.

CDR3 sequence reads: CASSLSDMIMNTEAFF. The DNA of the CDR3 is TGTGCCAGCAGTCTATCCGACATGATCATGAACACTGAAGCTTTCTTT. This chain uses TRBV28 with TRBJ1-1; D not certain. Germline V gives CDR1 MDHEN, CDR2 SYDVKM. V was pared by 5 bases and J by 0 bases, with 16 bases between. The CDR3 has 16 residues.

The chain employs TRBV6-5 and TRBJ2-2; TRBD2 aligns across 7 bases. The V gene's germline CDR1 is MNHEY and CDR2 SVGAGI. V shed 6 bases, J shed 8 bases, and the junction held 9 bases outside the gene matches. CDR3 length equals 14 residues. The CDR3 spells CASRREIGTGELFF. The CDR3 DNA reads as TGTGCCAGCAGGCGGGAGATTGGTACGGGGGAGCTGTTTTTT.

This clone was recorded once. The gene calls are TRBV5-4 and TRBJ2-1, with 7 bases matching TRBD2. The J segment lost 7 bases and the V segment lost 4 bases, leaving 5 bases of the junction unmatched. The CDR3 totals 13 residues. The germline CDR1 and CDR2 sequences are SGHNT and YYREEE (reference sequence). The CDR3, as DNA: TGTGCCAGCAGCACGGTACTAGCGAATGAGCAGTTCTTC. Translated, it gives CASSTVLANEQFF.

The chain carries TRBV9 and TRBJ2-3, with TRBD2 matching 9 bases. Looked up from germline, CDR1 is SGDLS and CDR2 is YYNGEE. With 4 bases clipped from V and 2 bases from J, the junction kept 8 bases outside the gene matches. This CDR3 has 16 residues. The CDR3 sequence is CASSRRTSADTDTQYF. The DNA for the CDR3 is TGTGCCAGCAGCCGCCGGACTAGCGCCGACACAGATACGCAGTATTTT. The full variable domain, rest sourced from reference TRBV9 and TRBJ2-3, is DSGVTQTPKHLITATGQRVTLRCSPRSGDLSVYWYQQSLDQGLQFLIQYYNGEERAKGNILERFSAQQFPDLHSELNLSSLELGDSALYFCASSRRTSADTDTQYFGPGTRLTVL.

The V call is TRBV6-5, the J call TRBJ2-5, with 15 positions matching TRBD2. The J call may be mistaken, given a closer DNA end match to TRBJ2-7. Looked up from germline, CDR1 is MNHEY and CDR2 is SVGAGI. The CDR3 runs 16 residues. The CDR3 DNA reads as TGTGCCAGCAGTTCAAGAGCGGGACTAGCGGGGGGCGAGCAGTACTTC. Translated, it gives CASSSRAGLAGGEQYF.

The chain employs TRBV30 and TRBJ2-3, with 9 bases aligning to TRBD2. The trim removed 3 bases at V and 4 bases at J, leaving 8 bases unmatched. This CDR3 is 15 amino acids long. Germline lookup yields CDR1 GTSNPN and CDR2 SVGIG (reference sequence). CDR3 DNA sequence: TGTGCCTGGAGCCCGGGACTAGCTTTTGCAGATACGCAGTATTTT. Protein sequence: CAWSPGLAFADTQYF. Based on the CDR3 plus reference TRBV30 and TRBJ2-3, the full variable domain is SQTIHQWPATLVQPVGSPLSLECTVEGTSNPNLYWYRQAAGRGLQLLFYSVGIGQISSEVPQNLSASRPQDRQFILSSKKLLLSDSGFYLCAWSPGLAFADTQYFGPGTRLTVL.